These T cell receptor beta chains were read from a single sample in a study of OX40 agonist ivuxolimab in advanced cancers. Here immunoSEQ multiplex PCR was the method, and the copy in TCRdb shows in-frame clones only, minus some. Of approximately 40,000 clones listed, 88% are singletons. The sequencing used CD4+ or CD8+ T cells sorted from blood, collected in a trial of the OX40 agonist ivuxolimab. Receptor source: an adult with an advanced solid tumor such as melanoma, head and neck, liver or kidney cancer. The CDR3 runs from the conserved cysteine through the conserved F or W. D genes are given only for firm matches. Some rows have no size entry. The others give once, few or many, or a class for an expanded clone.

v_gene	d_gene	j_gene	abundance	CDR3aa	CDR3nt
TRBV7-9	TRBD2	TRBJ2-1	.	CASSIPPGTSGNNEQFF	TGTGCCAGCAGCATTCCCCCGGGAACTAGCGGTAACAATGAGCAGTTCTTC
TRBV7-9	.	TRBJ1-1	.	CASSLSLGSEAFF	TGTGCCAGCAGCTTAAGCCTTGGTTCTGAAGCTTTCTTT
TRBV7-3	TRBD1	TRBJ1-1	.	CASSVGTGTEAFF	TGTGCCAGCAGCGTAGGGACAGGCACTGAAGCTTTCTTT
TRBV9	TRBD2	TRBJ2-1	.	CASSTQAGVVPTYNEQFF	TGTGCCAGCAGCACCCAAGCGGGAGTAGTCCCTACATACAATGAGCAGTTCTTC
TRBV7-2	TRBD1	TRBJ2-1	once	CASTFDREATMPSYNEQFF	TGTGCCAGCACCTTCGACAGGGAAGCCACCATGCCCTCCTACAATGAGCAGTTCTTC
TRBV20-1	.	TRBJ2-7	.	CSARAGYEQYF	TGCAGTGCTAGAGCTGGGTACGAGCAGTACTTC
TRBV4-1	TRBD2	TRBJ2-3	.	CASSHPPTSGADTQYF	TGCGCCAGCAGCCATCCCCCCACTAGCGGGGCAGATACGCAGTATTTT
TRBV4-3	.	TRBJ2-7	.	CASSLGVSTYEQYF	TGCGCCAGCAGCCTAGGGGTGTCGACCTACGAGCAGTACTTC
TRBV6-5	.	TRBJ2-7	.	CASSYFPAEDYEQYF	TGTGCCAGCAGTTACTTCCCAGCGGAGGACTACGAGCAGTACTTC
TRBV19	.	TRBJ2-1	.	CASSATGTAYNEQFF	TGTGCCAGTAGTGCTACCGGGACCGCATACAATGAGCAGTTCTTC
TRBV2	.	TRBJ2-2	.	CARGEERGTGELFF	TGTGCCAGAGGGGAGGAACGCGGCACCGGGGAGCTGTTTTTT
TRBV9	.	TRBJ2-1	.	CASSVDRNEQFF	TGTGCCAGCAGCGTAGACCGGAATGAGCAGTTCTTC
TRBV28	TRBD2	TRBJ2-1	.	CASTFSGRSYNEQFF	TGTGCCAGCACGTTTAGCGGGCGCTCCTACAATGAGCAGTTCTTC
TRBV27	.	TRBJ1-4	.	CASSVWKNEKLFF	TGTGCCAGCAGCGTATGGAAGAATGAAAAACTGTTTTTT
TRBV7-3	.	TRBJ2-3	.	CASSFGSGTDTQYF	TGTGCCAGCAGCTTCGGGAGTGGCACAGATACGCAGTATTTT
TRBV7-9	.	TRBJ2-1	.	CASSPRYNEQFF	TGTGCCAGCAGCCCCCGATACAATGAGCAGTTCTTC
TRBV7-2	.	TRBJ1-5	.	CASSLRTAQPQHF	TGTGCCAGCAGCTTAAGGACAGCTCAGCCCCAGCATTTT